The 15 T cell receptor beta chains given below trace back to one sample, sequenced in a study of blood T cell repertoires in COVID-19. Only in-frame clones appear in the TCRdb table, and some are missing; sequencing was by immunoSEQ multiplex PCR. The sample yields 220,000 or so clones, 88% seen once. The sequenced sample was PBMCs or T cells enriched from blood (not recorded which). The receptors derive from a woman aged 45-65 years with acute COVID-19.

The chain combines TRBV27 with TRBJ2-1; D is possibly TRBD2 (6 bases). V was clipped by 2 bases and J by 2 bases, with 16 bases between them. The CDR3 length is 17 residues. CDR1 is MNHEY and CDR2 is SMNVEV in the germline V gene (reference sequence). The CDR3: CASSLPQPGEPYNEQFF. For the CDR3, the DNA is TGTGCCAGCAGTTTACCCCAACCGGGAGAACCCTACAATGAGCAGTTCTTC.

V and J are TRBV10-3 and TRBJ2-1, with D uncertain. This CDR3 comprises 16 residues. The germline V gene has CDR1 ENHRY and CDR2 SYGVKD. Trimming removed 4 bases at V and 0 bases at J, with 13 bases between. Here the CDR3 DNA reads TGTGCCATCAGTGCGAGAGGAGCGCCCTCCTACAATGAGCAGTTCTTC. Residues: CAISARGAPSYNEQFF.

The V call is TRBV4-1, the J call TRBJ2-7; D is possibly TRBD2 (6 bases). The ends were cut back, 4 bases at V and 8 bases at J, with 24 bases in the middle. The CDR3 runs 16 residues. The germline gives CDR1 MGHRA, CDR2 YSYEKL. The CDR3 region is CASSLNRLEGVTKQYF. CDR3 in DNA: TGCGCCAGCAGCCTTAACAGACTAGAGGGAGTTACCAAGCAGTACTTC.

The chain combines TRBV28 with TRBJ1-2; no clear D gene. The V end lost 8 bases, the J end lost 2 bases, and 9 bases lay between the germline ends. CDR3 length equals 12 residues. The V gene's germline CDR1 is MDHEN and CDR2 SYDVKM. The CDR3 coding sequence is TGTGCCAGCGCTCGCGGGAACTATGGCTACACCTTC. As protein: CASARGNYGYTF.

The chain is built from TRBV24-1 and TRBJ1-5; TRBD1 is a possible D gene (5 bases). The V end was cut by 4 bases, the J end by 9 bases, with 15 bases between. CDR1 and CDR2 from the germline V gene are KGHDR and SFDVKD. The CDR3 runs 14 residues. CDR3 nucleotides: TGTGCCACCAGTGAGGCGACAAGGGGTTCGCCCCAGCATTTT. Its protein product is CATSEATRGSPQHF.

The CDR3 is CASSYEQGNNYGYTF. For the CDR3, the DNA is TGTGCCAGCAGTTACGAACAGGGGAATAACTATGGCTACACCTTC. The gene calls are TRBV6-5 and TRBJ1-2, with 7 bases fitting TRBD1. The CDR3 is made up of 15 amino acids. The germline gives CDR1 MNHEY, CDR2 SVGAGI. V was pared by 2 bases and J by 1 base, with 4 bases of the junction left unmatched.

This sequence joins TRBV3-1 (or the pseudogene TRBV3-2) and TRBJ2-2; 7 bases match TRBD2. The CDR3 has 15 residues. V trimming: 4 bases; J trimming: 3 bases; junction bases outside the gene matches: 5. Germline CDR1 is LGHDT and CDR2 is YNNKEL (reference sequence). The DNA for the CDR3 is TGTGCCAGCAGCCGCAGCGGGATCGACACCGGGGAGCTGTTTTTT. The encoded protein is CASSRSGIDTGELFF.

The chain has TRBV19 and TRBJ2-3, with 8 positions matching TRBD2. With V trimmed by 5 bases and J by 2 bases, 6 bases remained unmatched. This CDR3 has 15 residues. The germline gives CDR1 LNHDA, CDR2 SQIVND (reference sequence). The CDR3 spells CASSVGLGITDTQYF. The CDR3 DNA is TGTGCCAGTAGTGTGGGACTAGGAATCACAGATACGCAGTATTTT. The full variable domain, with the rest looked up from reference TRBV19 and TRBJ2-3, is DGGITQSPKYLFRKEGQNVTLSCEQNLNHDAMYWYRQDPGQGLRLIYYSQIVNDFQKGDIAEGYSVSREKKESFPLTVTSAQKNPTAFYLCASSVGLGITDTQYFGPGTRLTVL.

The chain has TRBV5-1 and TRBJ2-5, with 10 nucleotides matching TRBD2. With V trimmed by 2 bases and J by 2 bases, 6 bases remained unmatched. Germline values: CDR1 SGHRS, CDR2 YFSETQ. CDR3 size: 16 residues. Here the CDR3 DNA reads TGCGCCAGCAGCTTAACCGGACTAGCGGCACAAGAGACCCAGTACTTC. This gives the protein CASSLTGLAAQETQYF.

The J gene is TRBJ2-1, the V gene TRBV27; D perhaps matches TRBD2 (6 bases). Germline values: CDR1 MNHEY, CDR2 SMNVEV (reference sequence). This CDR3 comprises 15 residues. Trimming removed 5 bases from V and 4 bases from J, with 15 bases in between. In DNA form, the CDR3 reads TGTGCCAGCAGTACCTTCGCCGGGACTTACAATGAGCAGTTCTTC. Its protein product is CASSTFAGTYNEQFF.

This clone was seen a few times. The chain employs TRBV5-1 and TRBJ2-7, with D uncertain. Trimming left V 0 bases short and J 2 bases short, with 9 bases between. CDR1 is SGHRS, CDR2 YFSETQ, per germline. This CDR3 spans 14 amino acids. The CDR3 sequence is CASSLVVSPYEQYF. In DNA form, the CDR3 reads TGCGCCAGCAGCTTGGTTGTGAGCCCCTACGAGCAGTACTTC.

The rearrangement joins TRBV7-2 to TRBJ2-3; D remains unclear. CDR1 SGHTA and CDR2 FQGNSA come from the germline V gene. Between the trimmed V and J ends, which lost 6 bases and 3 bases, there was a span of 16 bases. This CDR3 is 15 amino acids long. The CDR3, as DNA: TGTGCCAGCAGGTCTCCCCTGGGCCTTACAGATACGCAGTATTTT. Residues: CASRSPLGLTDTQYF.

The gene calls are TRBV5-1 and TRBJ2-6; possibly TRBD1 for D (5 bases). The CDR3 loop spans 18 amino acids. Germline loops: CDR1 SGHRS, CDR2 YFSETQ. The V end was cut by 4 bases, the J end by 0 bases, with 17 bases between. The CDR3, as DNA: TGCGCCAGCAGCCTCAGGACACCTGGGGACTCTGGGGCCAACGTCCTGACTTTC. This encodes CASSLRTPGDSGANVLTF.

The gene calls are TRBV28 and TRBJ2-7, with 8 bases lining up with TRBD1. In germline, CDR1 is MDHEN, CDR2 SYDVKM. The ends lost 5 bases at V and 7 bases at J; junction bases unmatched: 13. The CDR3 contains 15 residues. The CDR3 loop is CASSPTGTGSWEQYF. The CDR3, as DNA: TGTGCCAGCAGTCCGACAGGGACAGGCTCATGGGAGCAGTACTTC. The variable domain in full, with the rest retrieved from reference TRBV28 and TRBJ2-7, is DVKVTQSSRYLVKRTGEKVFLECVQDMDHENMFWYRQDPGLGLRLIYFSYDVKMKEKGDIPEGYSVSREKKERFSLILESASTNQTSMYLCASSPTGTGSWEQYFGPGTRLTVT.

As DNA, the CDR3 is TGTGCCATACCGGGGACTAGCGGCCAGACCGGGGAGCTGTTTTTT. This sequence encodes CAIPGTSGQTGELFF. The V and J genes are TRBV6-5 and TRBJ2-2; 11 nucleotides align to TRBD2. The CDR3 extends over 15 amino acids. Germline V CDR1 and CDR2: MNHEY, SVGAGI. V gave up 10 bases and J gave up 5 bases; unmatched junction bases: 9.